The 25 T cell receptor beta chains below all came from one sample that was sequenced in a study of T cells expressing NK-cell markers. After re-calling the 5' RACE reads, TCRdb lists one entry per CDR3 protein, DNA absent. This repertoire comprises 400,000 to 500,000 distinct CDR3 sequences; its ten largest clones make up 7.3%. Sequencing was done on a sample of blood T cells: a sorted CD56 or NKG2C T cell subset, CD4+ or CD8+ T cells, or bulk PBMC T cells (not recorded which). Receptors were obtained from a woman aged 18-69 years in good health.

The chain recombines TRBV14 with TRBJ2-2; there is no DNA to check the TCRdb D call of TRBD1. The CDR3 extends over 16 amino acids. Germline values: CDR1 SGHDN, CDR2 FVKESK. CDR3 region: CASSHMGPPNTGELFF.

The V gene is TRBV20-1, the J gene TRBJ2-3; the D call of TRBD2 rests on TCRdb alone, since no DNA is present to check it. The length of the CDR3 is 17 residues. Germline V gives CDR1 DFQATT, CDR2 SNEGSKA (reference sequence). The CDR3 reads CSARDLSSGTSTDTQYF.

This chain uses TRBV19 with TRBJ2-5; TCRdb reports TRBD2, a call that lacks DNA to check it against. The length of the CDR3 is 13 residues. Germline assignment: CDR1 LNHDA and CDR2 SQIVND (reference sequence). The chain's CDR3 is CASSKSYQETQYF.

The rearrangement joins TRBV19 to TRBJ1-1. Germline CDR1 reads LNHDA; CDR2 reads SQIVND (reference sequence). There are 13 residues in the CDR3. CDR3 protein: CASEDRVNTEAFF. The full variable domain, rest sourced from reference TRBV19 and TRBJ1-1, is DGGITQSPKYLFRKEGQNVTLSCEQNLNHDAMYWYRQDPGQGLRLIYYSQIVNDFQKGDIAEGYSVSREKKESFPLTVTSAQKNPTAFYLCASEDRVNTEAFFGQGTRLTVV.

V and J are TRBV20-1 and TRBJ2-7; TCRdb selects TRBD1, and the lack of DNA leaves this call unchecked. The CDR3 is made up of 13 amino acids. Germline CDR1 DFQATT, CDR2 SNEGSKA (reference sequence). CDR3: CSAPRDRTYEQYF.

The chain links TRBV7-2 to TRBJ2-7. This CDR3 has 12 residues. Germline V CDR1 and CDR2: SGHTA, FQGNSA. CDR3: CASRGKDYEQYF.

This chain connects TRBV12-3 or TRBV12-4 to TRBJ1-5. The CDR3 spans 17 residues. This CDR3 reads CASSLSGRAASNQPQHF.

The chain recombines TRBV20-1 with TRBJ2-7; without DNA, the TCRdb call of TRBD1 cannot be checked. Germline CDR1 is DFQATT and CDR2 is SNEGSKA (reference sequence). The CDR3 totals 15 residues. CDR3 sequence reads: CSAIVRGNWSYEQYF.

V usage is TRBV20-1 and J usage is TRBJ2-2; no DNA is available, so the TRBD1 call from TCRdb remains unchecked. CDR3 length: 12 amino acids. Germline CDR1 and CDR2: DFQATT and SNEGSKA (reference sequence). This chain's CDR3 is CSASPGGSGLFF.

This chain joins TRBV29-1 and TRBJ2-7; without DNA, the TCRdb call of TRBD2 cannot be checked. CDR1 SQVTM and CDR2 ANQGSEA come from the germline V gene. The CDR3 spans 15 residues. The CDR3 sequence is CSVEDQASGRYEQYF.

This sequence joins TRBV20-1 and TRBJ2-5; the TCRdb D gene call, TRBD2, has no DNA to confirm it. The CDR3 runs to 13 residues. Germline values: CDR1 DFQATT, CDR2 SNEGSKA (reference sequence). The CDR3 region is CSTRAGGQETQYF.

The chain is built from TRBV7-6 and TRBJ1-6. This CDR3 is 14 amino acids long. CDR1 is SGHVS, CDR2 FNYEAQ, per germline. CDR3 sequence reads: CASSLGRLDSPLHF. Drawing the rest from reference TRBV7-6 and TRBJ1-6, the complete variable domain is GAGVSQSPRYKVTKRGQDVALRCDPISGHVSLYWYRQALGQGPEFLTYFNYEAQQDKSGLPNDRFSAERPEGSISTLTIQRTEQRDSAMYRCASSLGRLDSPLHFGNGTRLTVT.

This chain joins TRBV12-3 or TRBV12-4 and TRBJ2-3; the D call of TRBD2 rests on TCRdb alone, since no DNA is present to check it. The CDR3 is 14 amino acids. This chain's CDR3 is CASSERGGPDTQYF.

The CDR3 spells CASSAAGGPTGELFF. The chain carries TRBV2 and TRBJ2-2; TCRdb reports TRBD1, a call that lacks DNA to check it against. The CDR3 contains 15 residues. Germline loops: CDR1 SNHLY, CDR2 FYNNEI.

This chain joins TRBV7-2 and TRBJ2-1; the TCRdb call, TRBD2, lacks DNA for checking. Germline CDR1 reads SGHTA; CDR2 reads FQGNSA. The CDR3 is made up of 17 amino acids. The CDR3 protein is CASSPDRRTSVRNEQFF.

The rearrangement uses TRBV6-1 and TRBJ2-7; TCRdb reports TRBD1, a call that lacks DNA to check it against. The germline CDR1 and CDR2 sequences are MNHNS and SASEGT. The CDR3 has 13 residues. This CDR3 reads CASNTGRTYEQYF.

This chain links TRBV20-1 with TRBJ2-3; TCRdb's D call, TRBD1, is unchecked because there is no DNA. This CDR3 comprises 13 residues. The germline V gene has CDR1 DFQATT and CDR2 SNEGSKA (reference sequence). CDR3 residues: CSAVTGGADTQYF.

The chain combines TRBV25-1 with TRBJ1-2; with no DNA, the TCRdb D assignment of TRBD1 cannot be verified. The CDR3 totals 14 residues. Germline V gene data show CDR1 as MGHDK and CDR2 as SYGVNS. This CDR3 reads CATSMMGTPYGYTF.

This sequence joins TRBV11-2 and TRBJ2-1; TCRdb names TRBD1, which stays unverified in the absence of DNA. There are 18 residues in the CDR3. CDR1 and CDR2 from the germline V gene are SGHAT and FQNNGV. This CDR3 reads CASSSRQDRGRPNNEQFF.

The chain recombines TRBV19 with TRBJ1-1. Germline V gene data show CDR1 as LNHDA and CDR2 as SQIVND (reference sequence). The CDR3 is made up of 12 amino acids. The CDR3 loop reads CASGTRNTEAFF.

V and J are TRBV20-1 and TRBJ2-1; TCRdb proposes TRBD1, but this gene call is untestable without DNA. CDR1 is DFQATT and CDR2 is SNEGSKA in the germline V gene (reference sequence). CDR3 length: 16 residues. CDR3 sequence reads: CSASRVVAGAYNEQFF.

The chain recombines TRBV7-9 with TRBJ2-2. The CDR3 totals 14 residues. In germline, CDR1 is SEHNR, CDR2 FQNEAQ (reference sequence). CDR3 region: CASSLVAKTGELFF.

The chain has TRBV20-1 and TRBJ2-7; TCRdb gives TRBD2 as the D gene, but with no DNA this cannot be confirmed. The germline CDR1 and CDR2 sequences are DFQATT and SNEGSKA (reference sequence). The CDR3 extends over 12 amino acids. The CDR3 loop is CSASQVQGEQYF.

The gene calls are TRBV28 and TRBJ2-1. The CDR3 covers 16 residues. Germline CDR1 and CDR2: MDHEN and SYDVKM. CDR3: CASSAPDPSSYNEQFF. The full variable domain, its missing parts supplied by reference TRBV28 and TRBJ2-1, is DVKVTQSSRYLVKRTGEKVFLECVQDMDHENMFWYRQDPGLGLRLIYFSYDVKMKEKGDIPEGYSVSREKKERFSLILESASTNQTSMYLCASSAPDPSSYNEQFFGPGTRLTVL.

The chain links TRBV9 to TRBJ1-6; as DNA is missing, the TRBD1 call by TCRdb cannot be tested. The germline gives CDR1 SGDLS, CDR2 YYNGEE. The CDR3 sequence is 15 residues long. CDR3 sequence reads: CASSVEGQGYSPLHF.